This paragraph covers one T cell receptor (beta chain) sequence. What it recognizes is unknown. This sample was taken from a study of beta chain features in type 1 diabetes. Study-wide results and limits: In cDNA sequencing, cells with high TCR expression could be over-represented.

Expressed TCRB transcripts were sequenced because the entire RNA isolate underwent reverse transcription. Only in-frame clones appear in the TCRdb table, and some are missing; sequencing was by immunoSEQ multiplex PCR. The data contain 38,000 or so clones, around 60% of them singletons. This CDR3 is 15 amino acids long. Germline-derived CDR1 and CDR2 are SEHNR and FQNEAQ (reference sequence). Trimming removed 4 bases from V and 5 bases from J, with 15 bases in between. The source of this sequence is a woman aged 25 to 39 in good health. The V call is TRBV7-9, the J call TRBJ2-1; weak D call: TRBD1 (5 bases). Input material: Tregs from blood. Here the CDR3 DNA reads TGTGCCAGCAGCTCGACAGTTTCGGGTGACAATGAGCAGTTCTTC. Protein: CASSSTVSGDNEQFF.